This is a list of T cell receptor beta chains from one sample in a study of siplizumab effects on memory and regulatory T cells. Sequencing was performed with immunoSEQ multiplex PCR; in TCRdb, only in-frame clones are kept and a portion is missing. The repertoire includes some 62,000 clones, roughly 83% of them detected once, and about 3.5% sits in the top ten. The sample was memory CD4+ T cells sorted from blood. Receptors originate from a human donor in good health. CDR3s include the opening cysteine and the closing phenylalanine or tryptophan. D genes are given only for firm matches. Clone size appears in some rows only: once, few, many, or a class for an expanded clone.

J gene | clone size | V gene | D gene | CDR3 length | CDR3 protein | CDR3 DNA
TRBJ2-5 | . | TRBV10-3 | . | 13 | CATRTDGSQTQYF | TGTGCCACCAGAACTGACGGCTCGCAGACCCAGTACTTC
TRBJ2-3 | once | TRBV14 | . | 13 | CASSQSSTDTQYF | TGTGCCAGCAGCCAGTCAAGCACAGATACGCAGTATTTT
TRBJ2-1 | . | TRBV27 | TRBD2 | 15 | CASSLGQGGNNEQFF | TGTGCCAGCAGTTTGGGGCAGGGAGGGAACAATGAGCAGTTCTTC
TRBJ1-1 | . | TRBV19 | . | 12 | CASNVGYAEAFF | TGTGCCAGTAATGTAGGGTACGCTGAAGCTTTCTTT
TRBJ2-1 | . | TRBV10-3 | TRBD1 | 16 | CAISGTGTGVNNEQFF | TGTGCCATCAGTGGAACCGGGACAGGGGTTAACAATGAGCAGTTCTTC
TRBJ1-2 | . | TRBV6-5 | . | 15 | CASSYAAGVSYGYTF | TGTGCCAGCAGTTACGCGGCAGGGGTTAGCTATGGCTACACCTTC
TRBJ2-3 | . | TRBV6-5 | TRBD2 | 15 | CASSYGGLGGDTQYF | TGTGCCAGCAGTTACGGGGGACTAGGGGGAGATACGCAGTATTTT
TRBJ2-7 | once | TRBV7-8 | . | 15 | CASSLDYGSSYEQYF | TGTGCCAGCAGCTTAGATTACGGGAGCTCCTACGAGCAGTACTTC
TRBJ1-5 | few | TRBV2 | . | 12 | CASSAPNQPQHF | TGTGCCAGCAGTGCCCCTAATCAGCCCCAGCATTTT
TRBJ1-2 | . | TRBV27 | . | 15 | CASRKRDRSNYGYTF | TGTGCCAGCAGGAAAAGAGACAGGTCTAACTATGGCTACACCTTC
TRBJ1-5 | . | TRBV25-1 | . | 15 | CASSERRDSNQPQHF | TGTGCCAGCAGTGAAAGGAGGGATAGCAATCAGCCCCAGCATTTT
TRBJ1-1 | . | TRBV2 | . | 12 | CASNGDNTEAFF | TGTGCCAGCAACGGGGACAACACTGAAGCTTTCTTT
TRBJ2-2 | . | TRBV4-1 | TRBD1 | 16 | CASSSRQGQGTGELFF | TGCGCCAGCAGCTCAAGACAGGGGCAGGGCACCGGGGAGCTGTTTTTT
TRBJ2-2 | . | TRBV19 | TRBD2 | 17 | CASSRGGSSKNAGELFF | TGTGCCAGCTCCCGGGGCGGGAGCAGCAAAAACGCCGGGGAGCTGTTTTTT
TRBJ2-2 | few | TRBV5-1 | TRBD2 | 16 | CASKIAGGSGTGELFF | TGCGCCAGCAAAATAGCGGGAGGATCGGGCACCGGGGAGCTGTTTTTT
TRBJ1-5 | . | TRBV7-2 | TRBD1 | 15 | CASSRQGTNNQPQHF | TGTGCCAGCAGCCGACAGGGTACTAACAATCAGCCCCAGCATTTT
TRBJ2-3 | . | TRBV2 | . | 12 | CAVGRENHPQYF | TGTGCCGTGGGTAGGGAGAACCATCCGCAGTATTTT
TRBJ2-1 | . | TRBV7-2 | . | 12 | CASSGQGPWQFF | TGTGCCAGCAGCGGCCAGGGACCCTGGCAGTTCTTC
TRBJ1-1 | . | TRBV20-1 | . | 11 | CSANELTEAFF | TGCAGTGCTAACGAATTGACTGAAGCTTTCTTT
TRBJ2-1 | . | TRBV7-2 | . | 15 | CASSFSRGQVNEQFF | TGTGCCAGCAGCTTCTCGCGGGGGCAGGTCAATGAGCAGTTCTTC
TRBJ2-1 | . | TRBV2 | . | 15 | CASSEFTGPFNEQFF | TGTGCCAGCAGTGAATTCACAGGGCCTTTCAATGAGCAGTTCTTC
TRBJ1-3 | . | TRBV5-1 | . | 16 | CASSLAPVGVGNTIYF | TGCGCCAGCAGCTTGGCCCCGGTCGGGGTTGGAAACACCATATATTTT
TRBJ2-1 | . | TRBV5-1 | TRBD2 | 13 | CASNLAGGAEQFF | TGCGCCAGCAACCTAGCGGGGGGCGCTGAGCAGTTCTTC
TRBJ2-5 | . | TRBV11-2 | . | 16 | CASSLGAGGTQETQYF | TGTGCCAGCAGCTTAGGGGCAGGCGGGACCCAAGAGACCCAGTACTTC
TRBJ2-1 | . | TRBV27 | . | 14 | CASSFRAAYNEQFF | TGTGCCAGCAGTTTTCGGGCCGCCTACAATGAGCAGTTCTTC
TRBJ1-1 | . | TRBV7-9 | TRBD1 | 15 | CASSLDGGQGAEAFF | TGTGCCAGCAGCTTAGATGGTGGACAGGGCGCTGAAGCTTTCTTT
TRBJ2-7 | . | TRBV18 | . | 15 | CASSPTTREGYEQYF | TGTGCCAGCTCCCCTACGACACGGGAAGGTTACGAGCAGTACTTC
TRBJ2-5 | . | TRBV18 | . | 12 | CASSQYQETQYF | TGTGCCAGCTCACAATACCAAGAGACCCAGTACTTC
TRBJ2-1 | few | TRBV2 | . | 14 | CASSNPGVNNEQFF | TGTGCCAGCAGTAATCCGGGGGTGAACAATGAGCAGTTCTTC
TRBJ2-5 | . | TRBV5-4 | TRBD2 | 15 | CASSFAGGKQETQYF | TGTGCCAGCAGCTTTGCGGGGGGGAAGCAAGAGACCCAGTACTTC
TRBJ2-3 | . | TRBV7-3 | . | 13 | CASGGGSTDTQYF | TGTGCCAGCGGTGGCGGGAGCACAGATACGCAGTATTTT
TRBJ1-1 | . | TRBV5-1 | . | 15 | CASSWQGPVDTEAFF | TGCGCCAGCAGCTGGCAGGGGCCGGTGGACACTGAAGCTTTCTTT
TRBJ1-1 | . | TRBV5-1 | . | 15 | CASSPEGVWSTEAFF | TGCGCCAGCAGCCCCGAGGGGGTGTGGTCCACTGAAGCTTTCTTT
TRBJ2-3 | once | TRBV29-1 | TRBD1 | 13 | CSVPGQGAYTQYF | TGCAGCGTCCCGGGACAGGGGGCCTATACGCAGTATTTT
TRBJ1-1 | . | TRBV27 | TRBD1 | 14 | CASSGTAYRTEAFF | TGTGCCAGCAGTGGGACAGCCTACCGGACTGAAGCTTTCTTT
TRBJ1-5 | . | TRBV4-2 | . | 13 | CASSQDAGQPQHF | TGTGCCAGCAGCCAAGATGCCGGGCAGCCCCAGCATTTT
TRBJ1-2 | once | TRBV30 | . | 12 | CAWSPGGRGYTF | TGTGCCTGGAGTCCGGGGGGCAGGGGCTACACCTTC
TRBJ2-3 | . | TRBV6-1 | . | 16 | CASSGQGGFFFDTQYF | TGTGCCAGCAGTGGACAGGGAGGTTTTTTTTTCGATACGCAGTATTTT
TRBJ2-1 | . | TRBV13 | TRBD2 | 19 | CASSLTLAGARGSYNEQFF | TGTGCCAGCAGCTTAACGCTAGCGGGAGCACGAGGGTCCTACAATGAGCAGTTCTTC
TRBJ2-1 | . | TRBV4-2 | . | 15 | CASSQVERPYNEQFF | TGTGCCAGCAGCCAAGTGGAGCGGCCCTACAATGAGCAGTTCTTC
TRBJ2-1 | . | TRBV7-2 | . | 13 | CASSLGPNNEQFF | TGTGCCAGCAGCTTAGGCCCTAACAATGAGCAGTTCTTC
TRBJ2-1 | once | TRBV6-6 | TRBD2 | 15 | CASSKSGSSYNEQFF | TGTGCCAGCAGTAAGAGCGGGAGCTCCTACAATGAGCAGTTCTTC
TRBJ1-2 | . | TRBV4-1 | TRBD1 | 15 | CASSHGTGGNYGYTF | TGCGCCAGCAGCCACGGGACAGGAGGTAACTATGGCTACACCTTC
TRBJ1-6 | . | TRBV11-1 | . | 12 | CASSLGRSPLHF | TGTGCCAGCAGCCTCGGTAGGTCCCCCCTCCACTTT
TRBJ2-7 | few | TRBV19 | . | 15 | CATFNPGRVSYEQYF | TGTGCCACCTTCAACCCGGGACGGGTCTCCTACGAGCAGTACTTC
TRBJ1-1 | . | TRBV25-1 | . | 11 | CASSELTEAFF | TGTGCCAGCAGTGAGCTTACTGAAGCTTTCTTT